Listed here is a single T cell receptor beta chain. In this sample, this clone turned up once. The antigen this receptor binds is unknown. Its ends do not fully match the called genes, so a read error is possible. CDR1 MNHEY and CDR2 SMNVEV were looked up in the germline V gene (reference sequence). The CDR3 contains 14 residues, cysteine and phenylalanine counted. Solely the CDR3 DNA is kept, with 42 bases framed from the first base. The time point label for this specimen denotes: about 28 days (+/-7) after the second vaccine dose. Because spike-specific TCR depth and breadth did not differ between the two schedules, AZD1222 recipients who got a second dose at roughly 4 weeks were pooled with those who got a second dose at roughly 12 weeks. Vaccinee samples came from UK trials COV001 and COV002, including a single-blind randomized controlled phase 2/3 trial of AZD1222 (ChAdOx1 nCoV-19) in healthy adults. For TCRbeta chain sequencing, PBMC samples from trial participants were taken at day 0 and at day 28 after the second dose.

The data are from a study of T cell responses to AZD1222 COVID-19 vaccine (dated by TCRdb to the early 2020s). With regard to the full study: TCR sequencing covered approximately 230 trial participants: approximately 200 given two doses of AZD1222 and 26 given two doses of MenACWY control vaccine. Trial participants were enrolled by age into subgroups of 18-55, 56-69 and 70-plus years, and 148, 28 and 57 TCR-sequenced participants, respectively, were included in these subgroups. The full study reports these points: Because no day 14 peak-response samples were available, the repertoires could be characterized only after the peak T cell response. Nearly half of unique spike-specific TCRs reportedly recognized epitopes outside regions mutated in the B.1.351 and B.1.1.7 variants. CD4 TCRs associated with the vaccine covered the entire spike protein, and the dominant responses were in regions 160-218 and 743-854. In the small 56-69-year group, the increase in depth fell short of significance, most likely because of low power. Conclusions about previously exposed vaccinees were limited because only 6 or 7 AZD1222 recipients were SARS-CoV-2 seropositive at baseline. After two AZD1222 doses, spike-specific TCR breadth and depth were significantly higher than at day 0 and than in MenACWY recipients. Participants were mostly white British, with more females than males. The authors suggested clonal diversity may have been underestimated.

The CDR3 regions of human TCRbeta chains were analyzed by immunosequencing. The paper's processing steps were these. TCRs in the repertoires were matched against a reference library of SARS-CoV-2-specific TCRs that had been generated with the MIRA antigen-specificity platform. Breadth was defined as the fraction of unique TCRs that were SARS-CoV-2-associated. Depth was defined as the fraction of total T cells that were SARS-CoV-2-associated. Using the MIRA data, each spike-specific TCR was mapped to the spike region that the TCR reacts to and placed in a CD4 or CD8 class. Log10-transformed breadth and depth values were compared by one-way ANOVA with Sidak's multiple comparisons tests. TCRdb holds this immuneACCESS table with in-frame rearrangements only. Some clones are missing; in checked studies, unresolved V genes explain under half, and the rest has no known cause. V, J and clone size are taken as reported in that table, and D and trimming were inferred from the DNA itself. This sample is represented by approximately 80,000 clones; 75% to 90% of them were singletons. Of the sample, about 3% is held by the ten largest clones.

The sample in question was peripheral blood, obtained 28 days after the second AZD1222 dose. The rearranged chain carries TRBV27 and TRBJ2-7; 7 central bases correspond to TRBD1. The TCR sequence derives from an adult who received the AZD1222 COVID-19 vaccine. The CDR3 corresponds to CASRAWTGPYVQYF. The sequenced DNA is TGTGCCAGCAGGGCCTGGACAGGACCCTACGTGCAGTACTTC.